This T cell receptor (beta chain) was captured in a study of T cell responses to AZD1222 COVID-19 vaccine. General study results and limits: Regions 160-218 and 743-854 dominated among vaccine-associated CD4 TCRs spanning spike.

Note on this clone: Its target is unknown.

Germline V gene lookup returns CDR1 GTSNPN and CDR2 SVGIG (reference sequence). V dropped 2 bases and J dropped 5 bases, with 13 bases sitting between them. CDR3 size: 13 residues. Only in-frame clones appear in the TCRdb table, and some are missing; sequencing was by immunoSEQ multiplex PCR. There are approximately 80,000 clones in the sample; approximately 83% occur only once, and less than 11% lies in the top ten. The sample in question was peripheral blood, obtained 28 days after the second AZD1222 dose. J is TRBJ2-7 and V is TRBV30; D is uncertain. This clonotype was obtained from an adult who received the AZD1222 COVID-19 vaccine. The CDR3 loop reads CAWSWAAGDEQYF. DNA for the CDR3: TGTGCCTGGAGTTGGGCCGCCGGCGACGAGCAGTACTTC.